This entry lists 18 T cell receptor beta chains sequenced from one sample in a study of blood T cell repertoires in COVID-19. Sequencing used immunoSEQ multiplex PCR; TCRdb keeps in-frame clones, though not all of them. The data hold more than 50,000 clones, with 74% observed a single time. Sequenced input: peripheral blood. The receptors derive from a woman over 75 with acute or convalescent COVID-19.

The CDR3 spells CASSSTTGYQETQYF. DNA of the CDR3: TGTGCCAGTAGTTCAACGACAGGGTACCAAGAGACCCAGTACTTC. This chain connects TRBV19 to TRBJ2-5, with 7 bases matching TRBD1. This CDR3 is built from 15 residues. CDR1 is LNHDA, CDR2 SQIVND, per germline (reference sequence). The V gene end was trimmed by 5 bases and the J gene end by 0 bases; junction bases not matched to a gene: 6.

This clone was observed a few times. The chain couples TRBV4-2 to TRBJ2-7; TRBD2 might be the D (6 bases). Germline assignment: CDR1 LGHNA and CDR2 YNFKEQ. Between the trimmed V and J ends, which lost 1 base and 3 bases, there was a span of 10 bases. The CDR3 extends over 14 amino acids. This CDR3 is CASSQGGGYYEQYF. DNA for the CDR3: TGTGCCAGCAGCCAAGGGGGAGGATACTACGAGCAGTACTTC.

The CDR3 DNA is TGTGCCAGCAGTGAAGCGCGGAGTTCACCCCTCCACTTT. Residues: CASSEARSSPLHF. This chain connects TRBV2 to TRBJ1-6; D call uncertain. CDR1 SNHLY and CDR2 FYNNEI come from the germline V gene. The length of the CDR3 is 13 residues. V shed 0 bases and J shed 9 bases, with 6 bases lying between them.

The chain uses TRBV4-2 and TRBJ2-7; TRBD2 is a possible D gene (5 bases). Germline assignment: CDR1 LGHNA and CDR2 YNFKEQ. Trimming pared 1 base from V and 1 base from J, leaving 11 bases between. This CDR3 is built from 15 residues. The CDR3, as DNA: TGTGCCAGCAGCCAAGGCCCAGCGGAGTCCTACGAGCAGTACTTC. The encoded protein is CASSQGPAESYEQYF.

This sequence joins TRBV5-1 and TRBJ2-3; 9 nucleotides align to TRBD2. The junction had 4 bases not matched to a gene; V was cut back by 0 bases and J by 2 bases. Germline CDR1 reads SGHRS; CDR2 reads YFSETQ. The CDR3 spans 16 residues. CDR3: CASSLAVAGATDTQYF. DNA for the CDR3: TGCGCCAGCAGCTTGGCCGTAGCGGGAGCCACAGATACGCAGTATTTT.

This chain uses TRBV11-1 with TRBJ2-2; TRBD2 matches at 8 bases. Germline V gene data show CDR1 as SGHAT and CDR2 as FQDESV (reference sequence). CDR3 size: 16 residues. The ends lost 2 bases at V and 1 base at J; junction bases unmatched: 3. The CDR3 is CASSLLSGRNTGELFF. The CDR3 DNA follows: TGTGCCAGCAGCTTATTGAGCGGGAGGAACACCGGGGAGCTGTTTTTT.

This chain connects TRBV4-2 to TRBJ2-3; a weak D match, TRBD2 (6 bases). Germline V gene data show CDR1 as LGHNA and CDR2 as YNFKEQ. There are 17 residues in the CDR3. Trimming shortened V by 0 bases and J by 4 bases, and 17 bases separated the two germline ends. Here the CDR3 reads CASSQDDGRASSDTQYF. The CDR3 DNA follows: TGTGCCAGCAGCCAAGATGACGGGAGAGCGTCGTCAGATACGCAGTATTTT.

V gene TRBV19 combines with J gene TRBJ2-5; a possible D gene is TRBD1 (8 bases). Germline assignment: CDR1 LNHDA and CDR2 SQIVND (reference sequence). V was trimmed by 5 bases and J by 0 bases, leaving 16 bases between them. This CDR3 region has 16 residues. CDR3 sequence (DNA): TGTGCCAGTAGTGCCAACAGGGGGGGCTACCAAGAGACCCAGTACTTC. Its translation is CASSANRGGYQETQYF.

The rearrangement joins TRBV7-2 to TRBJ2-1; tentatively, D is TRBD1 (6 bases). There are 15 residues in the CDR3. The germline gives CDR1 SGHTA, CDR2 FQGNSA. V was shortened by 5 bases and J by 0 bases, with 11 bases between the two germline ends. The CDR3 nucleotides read TGTGCCAGCAGCCTAGGACAGAACTCCTACAATGAGCAGTTCTTC. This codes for CASSLGQNSYNEQFF.

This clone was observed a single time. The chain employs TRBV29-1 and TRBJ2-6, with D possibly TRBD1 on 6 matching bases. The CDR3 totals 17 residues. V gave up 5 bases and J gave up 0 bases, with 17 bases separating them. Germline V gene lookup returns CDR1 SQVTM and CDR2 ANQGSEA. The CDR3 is CSVWVWDIFSGANVLTF. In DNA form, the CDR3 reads TGCAGCGTTTGGGTGTGGGACATATTCTCTGGGGCCAACGTCCTGACTTTC.

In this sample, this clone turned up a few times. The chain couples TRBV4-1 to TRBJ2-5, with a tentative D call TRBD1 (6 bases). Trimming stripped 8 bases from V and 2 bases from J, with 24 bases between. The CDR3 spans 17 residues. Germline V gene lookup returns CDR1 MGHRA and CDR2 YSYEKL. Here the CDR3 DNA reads TGCGCCAGCGGAGCCTGGGGGCGTAAACTACTACAAGAGACCCAGTACTTC. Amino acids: CASGAWGRKLLQETQYF.

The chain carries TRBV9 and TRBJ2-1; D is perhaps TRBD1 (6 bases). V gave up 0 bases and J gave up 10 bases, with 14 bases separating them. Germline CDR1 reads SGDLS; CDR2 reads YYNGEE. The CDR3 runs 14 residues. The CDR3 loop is CASSVANWGREQFF. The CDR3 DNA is TGTGCCAGCAGCGTAGCTAATTGGGGGCGGGAGCAGTTCTTC.

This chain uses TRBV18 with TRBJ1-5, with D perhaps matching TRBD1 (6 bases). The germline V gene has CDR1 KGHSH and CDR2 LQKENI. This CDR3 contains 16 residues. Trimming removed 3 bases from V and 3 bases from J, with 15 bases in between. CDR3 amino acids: CASSPQAGGLNQPQHF. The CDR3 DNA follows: TGTGCCAGCTCACCTCAGGCGGGGGGCCTCAATCAGCCCCAGCATTTT.

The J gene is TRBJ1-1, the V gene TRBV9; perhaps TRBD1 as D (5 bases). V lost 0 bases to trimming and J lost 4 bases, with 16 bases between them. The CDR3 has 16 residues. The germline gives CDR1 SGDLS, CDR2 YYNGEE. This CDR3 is CASSVDLVRGGTEAFF. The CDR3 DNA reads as TGTGCCAGCAGCGTAGATCTGGTGCGGGGGGGCACTGAAGCTTTCTTT.

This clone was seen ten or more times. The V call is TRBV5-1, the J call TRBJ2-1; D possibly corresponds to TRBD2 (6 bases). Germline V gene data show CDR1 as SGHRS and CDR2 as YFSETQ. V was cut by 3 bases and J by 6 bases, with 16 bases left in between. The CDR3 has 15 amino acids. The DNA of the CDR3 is TGCGCCAGCAGCTCCGGGCCCCTCGGGAGCAATGAGCAGTTCTTC. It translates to CASSSGPLGSNEQFF.

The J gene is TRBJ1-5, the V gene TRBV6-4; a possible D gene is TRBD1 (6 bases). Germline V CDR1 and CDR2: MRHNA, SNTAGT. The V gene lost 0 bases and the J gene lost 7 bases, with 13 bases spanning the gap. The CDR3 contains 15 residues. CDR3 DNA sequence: TGTGCCAGCAGTGACTCGTACGAGGGGGGGCAGCCCCAGCATTTT. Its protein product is CASSDSYEGGQPQHF.

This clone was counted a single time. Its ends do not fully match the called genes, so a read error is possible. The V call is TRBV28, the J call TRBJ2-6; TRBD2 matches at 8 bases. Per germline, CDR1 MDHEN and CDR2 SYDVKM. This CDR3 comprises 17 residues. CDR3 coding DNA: TGCCCCAGCAGTTTAGCACCGGGGGGGATGGGGGCCAACGTCCTGACTTTC. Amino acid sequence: CPSSLAPGGMGANVLTF.

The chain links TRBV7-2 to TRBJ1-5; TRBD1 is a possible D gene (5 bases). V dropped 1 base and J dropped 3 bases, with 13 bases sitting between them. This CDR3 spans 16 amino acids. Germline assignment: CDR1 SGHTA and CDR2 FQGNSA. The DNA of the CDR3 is TGTGCCAGCAGCTTAGATGGGGCAGGGAACAATCAGCCCCAGCATTTT. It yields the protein CASSLDGAGNNQPQHF.